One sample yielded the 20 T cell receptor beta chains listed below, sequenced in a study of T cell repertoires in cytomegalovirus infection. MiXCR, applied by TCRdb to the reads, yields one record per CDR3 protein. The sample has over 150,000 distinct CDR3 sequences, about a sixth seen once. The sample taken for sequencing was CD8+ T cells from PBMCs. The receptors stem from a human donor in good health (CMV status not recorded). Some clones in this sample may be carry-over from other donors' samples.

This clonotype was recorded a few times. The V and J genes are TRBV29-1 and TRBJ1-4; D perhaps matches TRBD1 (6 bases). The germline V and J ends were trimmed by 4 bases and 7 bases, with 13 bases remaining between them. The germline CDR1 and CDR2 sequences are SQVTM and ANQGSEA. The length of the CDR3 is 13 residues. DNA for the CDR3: TGCAGCGTTGTAACCAGGGGCGGTGAAAAACTGTTTTTT. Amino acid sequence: CSVVTRGGEKLFF.

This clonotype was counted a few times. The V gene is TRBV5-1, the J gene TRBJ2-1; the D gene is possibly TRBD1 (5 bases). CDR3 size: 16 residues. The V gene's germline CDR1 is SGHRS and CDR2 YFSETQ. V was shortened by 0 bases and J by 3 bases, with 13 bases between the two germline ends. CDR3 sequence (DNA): TGCGCCAGCAGCTTGGACGTTCGGACACACTACAATGAGCAGTTCTTC. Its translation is CASSLDVRTHYNEQFF.

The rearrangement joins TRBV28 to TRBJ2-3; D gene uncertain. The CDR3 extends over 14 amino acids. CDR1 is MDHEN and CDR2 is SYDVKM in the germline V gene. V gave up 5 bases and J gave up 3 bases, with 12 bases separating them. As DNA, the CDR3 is TGTGCCAGCAGTCAGAACGGACCGACAGATACGCAGTATTTT. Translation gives CASSQNGPTDTQYF.

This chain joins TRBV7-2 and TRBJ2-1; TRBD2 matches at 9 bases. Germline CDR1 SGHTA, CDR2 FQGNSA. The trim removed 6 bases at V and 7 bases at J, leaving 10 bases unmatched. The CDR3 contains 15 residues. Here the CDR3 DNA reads TGTGCCAGCAGTCCCGGGACTAGCAGACTTAATGAGCAGTTCTTC. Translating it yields CASSPGTSRLNEQFF.

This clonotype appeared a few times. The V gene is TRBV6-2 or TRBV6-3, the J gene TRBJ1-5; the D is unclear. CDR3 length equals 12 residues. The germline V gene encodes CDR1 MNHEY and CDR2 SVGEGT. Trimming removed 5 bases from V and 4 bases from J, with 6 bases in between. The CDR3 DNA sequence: TGTGCCAGCAGTCCATCAAATCAGCCCCAGCATTTT. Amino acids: CASSPSNQPQHF.

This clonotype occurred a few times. CDR3 in DNA: TGCAGTGCTAGACAATCCGAAACAGGGTTGAATTCACCCCTCCACTTT. Its protein is CSARQSETGLNSPLHF. The gene calls are TRBV20-1 and TRBJ1-6, with D possibly matching TRBD1 (6 bases). This CDR3 is 16 amino acids long. Looked up from germline, CDR1 is DFQATT and CDR2 is SNEGSKA (reference sequence). V was clipped by 2 bases and J by 7 bases, with 18 bases between them.

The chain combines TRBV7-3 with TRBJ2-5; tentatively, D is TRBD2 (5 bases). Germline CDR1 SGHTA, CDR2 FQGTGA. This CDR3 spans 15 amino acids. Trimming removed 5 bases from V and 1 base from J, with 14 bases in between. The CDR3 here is CASSPPSGFQETQYF. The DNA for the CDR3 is TGTGCCAGCAGCCCCCCCAGCGGATTCCAAGAGACCCAGTACTTC. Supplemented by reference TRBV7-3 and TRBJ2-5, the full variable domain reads GAGVSQTPSNKVTEKGKYVELRCDPISGHTALYWYRQSLGQGPEFLIYFQGTGAADDSGLPNDRFFAVRPEGSVSTLKIQRTERGDSAVYLCASSPPSGFQETQYFGPGTRLLVL.

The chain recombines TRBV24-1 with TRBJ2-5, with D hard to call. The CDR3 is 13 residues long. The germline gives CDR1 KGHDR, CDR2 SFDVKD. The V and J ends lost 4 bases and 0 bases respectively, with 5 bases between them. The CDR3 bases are TGTGCCACCAGTGAGGTACACCAAGAGACCCAGTACTTC. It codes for CATSEVHQETQYF.

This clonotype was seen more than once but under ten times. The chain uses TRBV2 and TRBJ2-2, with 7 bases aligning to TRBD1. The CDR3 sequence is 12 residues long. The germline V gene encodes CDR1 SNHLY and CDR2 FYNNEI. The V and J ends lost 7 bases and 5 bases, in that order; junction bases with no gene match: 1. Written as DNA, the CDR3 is TGTGCCAGCATGACAGGGACCGGGGAGCTGTTTTTT. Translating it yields CASMTGTGELFF.

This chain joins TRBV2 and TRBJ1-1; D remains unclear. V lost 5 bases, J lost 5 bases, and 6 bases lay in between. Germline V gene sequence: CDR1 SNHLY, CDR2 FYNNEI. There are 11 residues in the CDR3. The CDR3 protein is CASSLYTEAFF. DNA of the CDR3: TGTGCCAGCAGTCTATATACTGAAGCTTTCTTT.

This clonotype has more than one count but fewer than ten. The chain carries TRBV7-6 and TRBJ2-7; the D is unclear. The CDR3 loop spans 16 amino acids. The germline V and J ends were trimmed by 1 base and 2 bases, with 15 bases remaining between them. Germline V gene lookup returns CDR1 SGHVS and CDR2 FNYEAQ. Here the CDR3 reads CASSLEGEAPTYEQYF. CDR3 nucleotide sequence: TGTGCCAGCAGCTTAGAAGGCGAGGCGCCGACCTACGAGCAGTACTTC.

CDR3 protein: CAISRDRGVTYEQYF. DNA of the CDR3: TGTGCCATCAGTAGGGACAGGGGAGTAACCTACGAGCAGTACTTC. The V and J genes are TRBV10-3 and TRBJ2-7, with TRBD1 matching 10 bases. After removal of 5 bases from V and 2 bases from J, the junction contained 6 bases not matched to a gene. There are 15 residues in the CDR3. The germline gives CDR1 ENHRY, CDR2 SYGVKD.

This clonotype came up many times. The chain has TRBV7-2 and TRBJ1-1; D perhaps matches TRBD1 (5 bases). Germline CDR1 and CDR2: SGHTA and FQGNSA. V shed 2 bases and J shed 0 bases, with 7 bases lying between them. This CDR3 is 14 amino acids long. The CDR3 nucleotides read TGTGCCAGCAGCTTACAGGGAGTGAACACTGAAGCTTTCTTT. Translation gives CASSLQGVNTEAFF.

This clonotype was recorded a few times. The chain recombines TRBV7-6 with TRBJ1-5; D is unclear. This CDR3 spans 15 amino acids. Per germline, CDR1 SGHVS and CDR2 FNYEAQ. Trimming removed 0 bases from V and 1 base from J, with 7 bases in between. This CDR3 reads CASSLAIGSNQPQHF. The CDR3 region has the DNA TGTGCCAGCAGCTTAGCTATTGGGAGCAATCAGCCCCAGCATTTT.

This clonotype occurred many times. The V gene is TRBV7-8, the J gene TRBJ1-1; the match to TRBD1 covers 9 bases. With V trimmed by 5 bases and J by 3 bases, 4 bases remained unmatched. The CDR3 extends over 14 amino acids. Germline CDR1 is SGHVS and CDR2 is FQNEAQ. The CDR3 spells CASSPGQGYTEAFF. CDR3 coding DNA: TGTGCCAGCAGCCCCGGACAGGGGTACACTGAAGCTTTCTTT. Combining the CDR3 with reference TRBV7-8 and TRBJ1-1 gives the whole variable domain GAGVSQSPRYKVAKRGQDVALRCDPISGHVSLFWYQQALGQGPEFLTYFQNEAQLDKSGLPSDRFFAERPEGSVSTLKIQRTQQEDSAVYLCASSPGQGYTEAFFGQGTRLTVV.

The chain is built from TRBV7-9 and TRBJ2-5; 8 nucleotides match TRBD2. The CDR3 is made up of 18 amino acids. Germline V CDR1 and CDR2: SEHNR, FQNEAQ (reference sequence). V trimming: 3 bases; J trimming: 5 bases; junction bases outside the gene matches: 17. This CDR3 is CASSFSDATGGQWETQYF. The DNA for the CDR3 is TGTGCCAGCAGCTTTTCAGATGCAACGGGGGGGCAATGGGAGACCCAGTACTTC.

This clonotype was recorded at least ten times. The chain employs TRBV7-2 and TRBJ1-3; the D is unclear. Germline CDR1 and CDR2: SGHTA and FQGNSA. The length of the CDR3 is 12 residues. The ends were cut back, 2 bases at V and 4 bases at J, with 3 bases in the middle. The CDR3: CASSLSGNTIYF. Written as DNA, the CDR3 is TGTGCCAGCAGCTTAAGCGGAAACACCATATATTTT.

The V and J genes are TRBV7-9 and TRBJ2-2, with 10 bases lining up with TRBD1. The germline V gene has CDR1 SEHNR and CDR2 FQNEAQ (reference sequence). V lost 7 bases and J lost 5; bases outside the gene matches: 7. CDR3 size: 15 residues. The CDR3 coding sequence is TGTGCCAGCACCGTGCCGGACAGGGGGACCGGGGAGCTGTTTTTT. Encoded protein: CASTVPDRGTGELFF. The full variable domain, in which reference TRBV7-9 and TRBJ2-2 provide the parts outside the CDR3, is DTGVSQNPRHKITKRGQNVTFRCDPISEHNRLYWYRQTLGQGPEFLTYFQNEAQLEKSRLLSDRFSAERPKGSFSTLEIQRTEQGDSAMYLCASTVPDRGTGELFFGEGSRLTVL.

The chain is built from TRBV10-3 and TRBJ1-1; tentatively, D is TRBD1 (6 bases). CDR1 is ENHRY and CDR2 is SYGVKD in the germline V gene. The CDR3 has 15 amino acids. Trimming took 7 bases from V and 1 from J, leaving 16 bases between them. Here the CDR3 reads CAITQGRQANTEAFF. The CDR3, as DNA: TGTGCCATCACCCAAGGTAGACAGGCGAACACTGAAGCTTTCTTT.

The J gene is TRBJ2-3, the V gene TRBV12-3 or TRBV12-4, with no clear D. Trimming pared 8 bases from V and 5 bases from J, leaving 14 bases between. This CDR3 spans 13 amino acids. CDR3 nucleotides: TGTGCCAGCTGCCACTACAGTAAAGATACGCAGTATTTT. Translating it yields CASCHYSKDTQYF.